This is a list of T cell receptor beta chains from one sample in a study of vaccination effects on CD4 cells after COVID-19. For these receptors, no antigen is known. Assay: immunoSEQ multiplex PCR; the TCRdb copy retains only in-frame clones and omits some. Of approximately 74,000 clones in the sample, about 70% were seen once. Sequences were derived from CD4+ T cells from PBMCs cultured with HCoV-NL63 spike peptides, sampled before COVID-19 vaccination. Receptors were obtained from a human donor who received a COVID-19 vaccine. Each CDR3 is given with its conserved first and last residue. A D gene is named only where the DNA matches it firmly. Clone size appears in some rows only: once, few, many, or a class for an expanded clone.

CDR3aa,CDR3nt,j_gene,v_gene,d_gene,abundance
CASRPGGNTEAFF,TGTGCCAGCAGGCCCGGTGGAAACACTGAAGCTTTCTTT,TRBJ1-1,TRBV12-3/TRBV12-4,NA,NA
CASSFTSGGANGELFF,TGCGCCAGCAGCTTTACTAGCGGGGGGGCCAACGGGGAGCTGTTTTTT,TRBJ2-2,TRBV5-1,TRBD2,NA
CASSGLAGSQETQYF,TGTGCCAGCTCAGGACTAGCGGGGTCCCAAGAGACCCAGTACTTC,TRBJ2-5,TRBV18,TRBD2,NA
CASSPRRGVESLHF,TGTGCCAGCTCACCAAGGAGGGGGGTAGAGTCCCTCCACTTT,TRBJ1-6,TRBV18,NA,NA
CASSLTGTAIYGYTF,TGTGCCAGCAGTTTAACGGGGACAGCTATTTATGGCTACACCTTC,TRBJ1-2,TRBV27,TRBD1,NA
CSASQGASGANVLTF,TGCAGTGCTAGTCAGGGGGCGTCTGGGGCCAACGTCCTGACTTTC,TRBJ2-6,TRBV20-1,TRBD1,NA
CSASSGNTIYF,TGCAGTGCTAGTTCCGGAAACACCATATATTTT,TRBJ1-3,TRBV20-1,NA,NA
CASRRNTIYF,TGTGCAAGTCGCCGAAACACCATATATTTT,TRBJ1-3,TRBV12-2,NA,NA
CASSLDTYGYTF,TGTGCCAGCAGCTTGGATACATATGGCTACACCTTC,TRBJ1-2,TRBV5-4,NA,few
CASRDRDLWQPQHF,TGTGCCAGCAGGGACAGGGACCTATGGCAGCCCCAGCATTTT,TRBJ1-5,TRBV6-5,TRBD1,few
CASSLMSIGGAKTQYF,TGTGCCAGCAGCCTCATGTCTATCGGGGGGGCGAAGACCCAGTACTTC,TRBJ2-5,TRBV7-2,TRBD2,NA
CASSTLRGTSGEPWTQYF,TGTGCCAGTAGTACCTTAAGAGGGACTAGCGGGGAACCCTGGACCCAGTACTTC,TRBJ2-5,TRBV19,TRBD2,NA
CATSRDPGFGYTF,TGTGCCACCAGCAGAGATCCGGGGTTTGGCTACACCTTC,TRBJ1-2,TRBV15,NA,NA
CASSLEQSSYNEQFF,TGTGCCAGCAGCTTAGAGCAGAGCTCCTACAATGAGCAGTTCTTC,TRBJ2-1,TRBV7-9,NA,few
CAISVREDTEAFF,TGTGCCATCAGTGTAAGGGAGGACACTGAAGCTTTCTTT,TRBJ1-1,TRBV10-3,NA,NA
CASSIGRDQPQHF,TGTGCCAGTAGTATAGGCCGGGATCAGCCCCAGCATTTT,TRBJ1-5,TRBV19,NA,NA
CASSPGPSISQYF,TGTGCCAGCAGTCCGGGACCCTCGATTAGCCAGTACTTC,TRBJ2-5,TRBV7-2,NA,NA
CASRAQGDRNEKLFF,TGTGCCAGCAGGGCCCAGGGGGACCGGAATGAAAAACTGTTTTTT,TRBJ1-4,TRBV2,TRBD1,NA
CASSSWGLGNTIYF,TGTGCCAGCAGCTCGTGGGGGCTTGGAAACACCATATATTTT,TRBJ1-3,TRBV5-5,NA,NA
CASSPTPGQNQPQHF,TGTGCCAGCAGCCCAACGCCGGGACAGAATCAGCCCCAGCATTTT,TRBJ1-5,TRBV7-2,TRBD1,NA
CASSALGRGTRSPLHF,TGTGCCAGCAGTGCCTTAGGCAGGGGAACGCGTTCACCCCTCCACTTT,TRBJ1-6,TRBV6-1,NA,NA
CASSPFSSYNEQFF,TGTGCCTCATCTCCTTTCAGCTCCTACAATGAGCAGTTCTTC,TRBJ2-1,TRBV2,NA,once
CAISGATEAFF,TGTGCCATCAGCGGAGCCACTGAAGCTTTCTTT,TRBJ1-1,TRBV10-3,NA,few
CASSLGTGSGNTIYF,TGTGCCAGCAGCTTGGGGACAGGGTCTGGAAACACCATATATTTT,TRBJ1-3,TRBV5-6,TRBD1,NA
CASSPFGHSNSPLHF,TGTGCCAGCAGTCCATTCGGGCATAGCAATTCACCCCTCCACTTT,TRBJ1-6,TRBV2,NA,few
CASSPGEGPQPQHF,TGTGCCAGCAGCCCCGGAGAGGGTCCCCAGCCCCAGCATTTT,TRBJ1-5,TRBV7-8,NA,NA
CASRLAGGPGTQYF,TGTGCCAGCAGGCTAGCGGGGGGGCCTGGTACGCAGTATTTT,TRBJ2-3,TRBV6-5,TRBD2,NA
CASSLYLYSSPFF,TGCGCCAGCAGCTTGTATCTGTATAGCAGCCCGTTCTTC,TRBJ2-1,TRBV5-1,NA,NA
CASSQDRGSLNTEAFF,TGTGCCAGCAGCCAAGATAGGGGGTCGCTGAACACTGAAGCTTTCTTT,TRBJ1-1,TRBV3-1/TRBV3-2,NA,NA
CASSEDRGYNQPQHF,TGTGCCAGCAGTGAGGACAGGGGATACAATCAGCCCCAGCATTTT,TRBJ1-5,TRBV6-1,TRBD1,few
CASRRTGANGYTF,TGTGCCAGCAGGAGGACAGGGGCGAACGGCTACACCTTC,TRBJ1-2,TRBV6-5,TRBD1,NA
CASSPPGTGNTIYF,TGTGCCAGCTCACCACCGGGGACCGGAAACACCATATATTTT,TRBJ1-3,TRBV18,NA,NA
CASSPTGTGVNTEAFF,TGTGCCAGCAGTCCAACCGGGACAGGGGTGAACACTGAAGCTTTCTTT,TRBJ1-1,TRBV7-3,TRBD1,few
CASSPLAAGFGSGPVGELFF,TGCGCCAGCAGCCCACTTGCCGCTGGATTTGGGTCGGGGCCTGTCGGGGAGCTGTTTTTT,TRBJ2-2,TRBV5-1,NA,NA
CASTKLAGTNEQFF,TGTGCCAGTACAAAACTAGCGGGGACCAATGAGCAGTTCTTC,TRBJ2-1,TRBV7-2,TRBD2,NA
CASSLVAGGAKNIQYF,TGTGCCAGCAGCTTAGTTGCCGGGGGCGCAAAAAACATTCAGTACTTC,TRBJ2-4,TRBV7-2,NA,NA
CASSPIGSANYGYTF,TGCGCCAGCAGCCCGATCGGATCGGCTAACTATGGCTACACCTTC,TRBJ1-2,TRBV4-1,NA,NA
CATSPQPNQPQHF,TGTGCCACCAGTCCGCAGCCCAATCAGCCCCAGCATTTT,TRBJ1-5,TRBV24-1,NA,NA
CASSPLGTGLSPLHF,TGCGCCAGCAGCCCTCTAGGGACAGGCCTTTCACCCCTCCACTTT,TRBJ1-6,TRBV4-1,TRBD1,once
CASSFRSSGTDTQYF,TGTGCCAGCAGCTTTCGCTCTAGCGGAACAGATACGCAGTATTTT,TRBJ2-3,TRBV5-6,TRBD2,NA
CASSVASSSYNEQFF,TGTGCCAGCAGCGTGGCGTCAAGCTCCTACAATGAGCAGTTCTTC,TRBJ2-1,TRBV9,NA,NA
CASSLRTGSYNSPLHF,TGCGCCAGCAGCCTTAGGACAGGCTCTTATAATTCACCCCTCCACTTT,TRBJ1-6,TRBV4-3,TRBD1,NA
CASSKGRGLNTEAFF,TGTGCCAGCAGCAAAGGGAGAGGATTGAACACTGAAGCTTTCTTT,TRBJ1-1,TRBV21-1,NA,once